This T cell receptor beta chain comes out of a study of blood T cell repertoires in COVID-19. Sequencing was performed with immunoSEQ multiplex PCR; in TCRdb, only in-frame clones are kept and a portion is missing. The sample consists of about 82,000 clones, approximately 90% of them appearing once. Donors were grouped by their self-reported clinical history. The sample taken for sequencing was PBMCs or T cells enriched from blood (not recorded which). This sequence originates from a woman aged 45-60 years with acute COVID-19.

CDR3 in amino acids: CASSSIYEQYF. CDR3 nucleotide sequence: TGTGCCAGCAGTTCAATCTACGAGCAGTACTTC. This chain joins TRBV12-3 or TRBV12-4 and TRBJ2-7, with D hard to call. CDR3 length equals 11 residues. V was pared by 4 bases and J by 3 bases, with 4 bases between.